This T cell receptor beta chain was obtained from a study of T cells after yellow fever vaccination. Findings of the study overall: One caveat is that FACS-sorted repertoires could contain abundant clonotypes contaminating from the bulk population.

TCRdb passed the 5' RACE reads through MiXCR, listing each CDR3 protein once. The sample yields approximately 550,000 distinct CDR3 sequences, approximately 21% seen once. This clonotype was observed a handful of times. Its antigen remains unidentified. This receptor was identified in a man aged 25 to 45 who received the YFV17D yellow fever vaccine. The input for sequencing was PBMCs, taken 15 days after the yellow fever booster vaccination.

Here the CDR3 reads CATSRDVTLLYNEQFF. The CDR3 coding sequence is TGTGCCACCAGCAGAGATGTTACACTCCTCTACAATGAGCAGTTCTTC. V is TRBV15 and J is TRBJ2-1; D not certain. CDR1 LNHNV and CDR2 YYDKDF come from the germline V gene (reference sequence). Trimming stripped 0 bases from V and 3 bases from J, with 12 bases between. The CDR3 consists of 16 residues.